This T cell receptor (beta chain) is from a study of regulatory T cells in long-lasting Graves disease. Time point in this sample: newly diagnosed GD, antithyroid drugs for less than 3 months. Following extraction of RNA from PBMCs, that RNA was used to make the TCR library. Sequencing libraries for TCR beta were prepared with iRepertoire HTBI primers and Arm-PCR of CDR3 regions. TCRdb reanalysed the multiplex PCR reads using MiXCR and keeps one entry per CDR3 protein. The sample holds approximately 350,000 distinct CDR3 sequences; over 15% are singletons and the top ten take 30%. V lost 3 bases, J lost 2 bases, and 6 bases lay in between. The CDR3 consists of 13 residues. CDR1 is MGHDK and CDR2 is SYGVNS in the germline V gene. The data also belong to a second study, concerning T cells in Graves' hyperthyroidism and ophthalmopathy.

The chain links TRBV25-1 to TRBJ2-3; D call uncertain. The receptor was derived from a man between 40 and 49 years old with Graves disease. This specimen was peripheral blood mononuclear cells (PBMCs), taken at new diagnosis, from a patient treated with antithyroid drugs. CDR3 coding DNA: TGTGCCAGCAGTGACCAGTACACAGATACGCAGTATTTT. Translating gives CASSDQYTDTQYF.